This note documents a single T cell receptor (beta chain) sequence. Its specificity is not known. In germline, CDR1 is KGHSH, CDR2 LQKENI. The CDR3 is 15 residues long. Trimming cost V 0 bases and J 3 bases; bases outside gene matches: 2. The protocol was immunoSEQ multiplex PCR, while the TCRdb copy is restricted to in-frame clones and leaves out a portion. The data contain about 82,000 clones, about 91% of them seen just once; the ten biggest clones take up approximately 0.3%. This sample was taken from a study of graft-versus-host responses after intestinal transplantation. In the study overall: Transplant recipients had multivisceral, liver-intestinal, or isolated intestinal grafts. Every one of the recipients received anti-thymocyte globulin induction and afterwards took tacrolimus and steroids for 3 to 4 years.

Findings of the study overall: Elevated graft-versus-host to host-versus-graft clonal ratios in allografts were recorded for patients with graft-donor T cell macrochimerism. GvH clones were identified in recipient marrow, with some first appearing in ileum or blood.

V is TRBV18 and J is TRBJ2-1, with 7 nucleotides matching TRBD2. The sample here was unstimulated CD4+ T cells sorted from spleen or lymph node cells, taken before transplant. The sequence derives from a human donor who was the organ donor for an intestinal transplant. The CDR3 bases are TGTGCCAGCTCACCACCGGGGGGGAACTACAATGAGCAGTTCTTC. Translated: CASSPPGGNYNEQFF.